This TCR beta chain stems from a study of cytomegalovirus exposure and HLA in healthy donors. PCR used 60 Vbeta primers and 13 Jbeta primers. The assay was immunoSEQ multiplex PCR, and TCRdb's table has in-frame clones only and misses some. Here the sample table reports 40,000 to 60,000 clones. Germline assignment: CDR1 MNHNS and CDR2 SASEGT. The CDR3 contains 16 residues. Trimming cost V 2 bases and J 4 bases; bases outside gene matches: 6. The chain couples TRBV6-1 to TRBJ1-5; 9 positions match TRBD1. The sequencing input was PBMCs. The sequence came from a man aged 35 to 55 in good health and CMV-seropositive. The CDR3 protein is CASSEFGQGFNQPQHF. The CDR3 nucleotides read TGTGCCAGCAGTGAATTTGGACAGGGGTTTAATCAGCCCCAGCATTTT.